What follows are 17 T cell receptor beta chains derived from one specimen sequenced in a study of T cells in Graves' hyperthyroidism and ophthalmopathy (dated by TCRdb to about 2019). Library preparation used multiplex PCR. These reads were obtained on an Illumina HiSeq 2000. The TCR beta CDR3 regions were amplified from RNA transcripts. A first-round RT-PCR of the TCR CDR3 used the HTBI primer set with the Qiagen OneStep RT-PCR kit. TCRdb handled the public reads itself, with Q25 trimming in fastp and clone calling in MiXCR, and kept productive beta chains. Rows matching on CDR3 protein sequence are summarized as one entry with the most common DNA and genes. This sample gives over 90,000 distinct CDR3 sequences in total; roughly 50% of them show up just once. The ten largest clones capture about 28% of the sample. The sequenced sample was blood. These receptors all stem from a man aged 40-49 years with Graves' hyperthyroidism.

This sequence joins TRBV14 and TRBJ1-1; D not resolved. The V end lost 4 bases, the J end lost 5 bases, and 17 bases lay between the germline ends. The CDR3 runs to 15 residues. CDR1 and CDR2 from the germline V gene are SGHDN and FVKESK. CDR3 nucleotide sequence: TGTGCCAGCAGCCCTTCCTGTTGGGAGGAAACTGAAGCTTTCTTT. Amino acid sequence: CASSPSCWEETEAFF.

Comments on this clonotype: This could be a read error, since a much larger clone is one nucleotide away. The CDR3 end shows no conserved phenylalanine or tryptophan, and so a read error is likely. V gene TRBV5-1 combines with J gene TRBJ2-4; D is unresolved. This CDR3 is 13 amino acids long. V lost 1 base and J lost 8, with 10 bases in between. Looked up from germline, CDR1 is SGHRS and CDR2 is YFSETQ. CDR3 residues: CASSLRSGDIQYV. CDR3 sequence (DNA): TGCGCCAGCAGCTTGAGGAGTGGGGACATTCAGTACGTC.

At least ten counts were recorded for this clonotype. The chain carries TRBV6-2 or TRBV6-3 and TRBJ1-2; D unresolved. The CDR3 length is 13 residues. CDR1 is MNHEY and CDR2 is SVGEGT in the germline V gene. V lost 2 bases and J 6 bases, leaving 10 bases between the germline ends. The CDR3 DNA reads TGTGCCAGCAGTTACACGGGGTTCGATGGCTACACCTTC. This sequence encodes CASSYTGFDGYTF.

This clonotype was picked up many times. The chain couples TRBV20-1 to TRBJ2-5; TRBD2 matches 14 bases. This CDR3 region has 16 residues. The V gene end was trimmed by 3 bases and the J gene end by 1 base; junction bases not matched to a gene: 4. Germline CDR1 and CDR2: DFQATT and SNEGSKA (reference sequence). DNA of the CDR3: TGCAGTGCTAGGGCGACTAGCGGGGGGGCCCAAGAGACCCAGTACTTC. Translation: CSARATSGGAQETQYF.

This clonotype was observed at least ten times. J is TRBJ1-3 and V is TRBV7-9, with no clear D. Germline CDR1 and CDR2: SEHNR and FQNEAQ (reference sequence). The length of the CDR3 is 14 residues. V gave up 0 bases and J gave up 3 bases, with 6 bases separating them. The CDR3 nucleotides are TGTGCCAGCAGCTTAGCGGATTTTGGAAACACCATATATTTT. Protein product: CASSLADFGNTIYF. Full variable domain (remainder filled in from reference TRBV7-9 and TRBJ1-3): DTGVSQNPRHKITKRGQNVTFRCDPISEHNRLYWYRQTLGQGPEFLTYFQNEAQLEKSRLLSDRFSAERPKGSFSTLEIQRTEQGDSAMYLCASSLADFGNTIYFGEGSWLTVV.

This clonotype was recorded many times. An end of the junction differs from the germline gene, which may be a read error. The chain uses TRBV7-2 and TRBJ2-5; 14 bases are shared with TRBD2. In germline, CDR1 is SGHTA, CDR2 FQGNSA. This CDR3 contains 16 residues. CDR3 in amino acids: CVSSLRLAGGGETQYF. The CDR3, as DNA: TGTGTCAGCAGCTTAAGACTAGCGGGGGGGGGAGAGACCCAGTACTTC.

This clonotype was seen at least ten times. The chain joins TRBV29-1 to TRBJ2-7, with D perhaps given as TRBD1 or TRBD2 (5 bases each). The CDR3 is 13 amino acids. Trimming removed 5 bases at V and 4 bases at J, with 15 bases between. From germline, CDR1 is SQVTM and CDR2 ANQGSEA. CDR3 protein: CSVIRDGAYEQYF. In DNA, the CDR3 is TGCAGCGTTATCCGGGACGGGGCTTACGAGCAGTACTTC.

This clonotype occurred a few times. In this CDR3 the conserved last residue, phenylalanine or tryptophan, is missing, so a read error is likely. The DNA is left out, because the CDR3 cannot be placed on it with certainty; the CDR3 is given as TCRdb lists it. The V gene is TRBV15, the J gene TRBJ2-6. The CDR3 length equals 8 residues, ends included. Germline lookup yields CDR1 LNHNV and CDR2 YYDKDF (reference sequence). The CDR3 protein is CATSSENT.

As concerns this clonotype: An end of the junction does not agree with germline; a read error may underlie this. The chain recombines TRBV7-2 with TRBJ1-4; a weak D match, TRBD1 (5 bases). This CDR3 has 18 residues. Germline V gene data show CDR1 as SGHTA and CDR2 as FQGNSA. This chain's CDR3 is CASSPRLGGSLSNEKLFF. The DNA for the CDR3 is TGCGCCAGCAGCCCCAGACTGGGGGGTTCTTTGTCTAATGAAAAACTGTTTTTT.

This clonotype occurred many times. V usage is TRBV20-1 and J usage is TRBJ2-1; 9 positions agree with TRBD2. The CDR3 is made up of 13 amino acids. V lost 5 bases, J lost 3 bases, and 2 bases stayed unmatched. CDR1 and CDR2 from the germline V gene are DFQATT and SNEGSKA (reference sequence). DNA of the CDR3: TGCAGTGCTCGGACTAGCGTCTACAATGAGCAGTTCTTC. It specifies CSARTSVYNEQFF.

The table lists this clonotype with many counts. This chain uses TRBV7-2 with TRBJ2-7, with 12 bases fitting TRBD2. The CDR3 has 14 residues. The germline CDR1 and CDR2 sequences are SGHTA and FQGNSA. V was clipped by 3 bases and J by 6 bases; unmatched bases: 3. Here the CDR3 reads CASSFGLAGLEQYF. CDR3 nucleotide sequence: TGTGCCAGCAGCTTCGGACTAGCGGGACTCGAGCAGTACTTC.

This clonotype was observed at least ten times. The CDR3 DNA reads TGTGCCAGCACCCCAGGGCCCCAGCATTTT. This codes for CASTPGPQHF. The V gene is TRBV7-9, the J gene TRBJ1-5; D unclear. Trimming left V 7 bases short and J 9 bases short, with 7 bases between. This CDR3 comprises 10 residues. Germline values: CDR1 SEHNR, CDR2 FQNEAQ (reference sequence). The complete variable domain, with remaining parts taken from reference TRBV7-9 and TRBJ1-5, reads DTGVSQNPRHKITKRGQNVTFRCDPISEHNRLYWYRQTLGQGPEFLTYFQNEAQLEKSRLLSDRFSAERPKGSFSTLEIQRTEQGDSAMYLCASTPGPQHFGDGTRLSIL.

The chain employs TRBV10-2 and TRBJ2-5; the match to TRBD2 covers 13 bases. Germline assignment: CDR1 WSHSY and CDR2 SAAADI. The V segment lost 8 bases and the J segment 5 bases; nucleotides outside the gene matches: 11. The CDR3 extends over 16 amino acids. The DNA for the CDR3 is TGCGCCAGCGGAAGCTCGACTAGCGGGAGGAGGGAGACCCAGTACTTC. Protein: CASGSSTSGRRETQYF.

Notes on this clonotype: At one boundary the junction diverges from the germline segment, which might be a read error. V gene TRBV10-3 combines with J gene TRBJ2-2, with TRBD2 matching over 8 bases. The CDR3 length is 17 residues. Germline V gene sequence: CDR1 ENHRY, CDR2 SYGVKD. In DNA, the CDR3 is TGTGCCAGCAGTTTATGGGCTAGCGGGCCGAACACCGGGGAGCTGTTTTTT. Its translation: CASSLWASGPNTGELFF.

The V gene is TRBV19, the J gene TRBJ2-1; 10 positions agree with TRBD2. Germline loops: CDR1 LNHDA, CDR2 SQIVND (reference sequence). This CDR3 comprises 16 residues. Trimming at V came to 6 bases and at J to 3 bases, leaving 8 bases not matched to a gene. The CDR3 protein is CASRPAGGRLYNEQFF. The CDR3 nucleotides read TGTGCCAGTAGACCAGCGGGGGGGCGTCTCTACAATGAGCAGTTCTTC.

To note about this clonotype: A read error may produce the germline difference seen at one junction end. The V call is TRBV10-3, the J call TRBJ1-1, with D possibly being TRBD1 (6 bases). From germline, CDR1 is ENHRY and CDR2 SYGVKD. This CDR3 comprises 15 residues. DNA for the CDR3: TGTGCCATCAGTGACAGGACAGCCGCGAACACTGAAGCTTGCTTT. Protein sequence: CAISDRTAANTEACF.

This sequence joins TRBV30 and TRBJ2-2, with 12 bases aligning to TRBD2. The trim removed 5 bases at V and 6 bases at J, leaving 4 bases unmatched. This CDR3 has 14 amino acids. Germline V gene data show CDR1 as GTSNPN and CDR2 as SVGIG (reference sequence). This CDR3 reads CAWGGTSGPGELFF. CDR3 sequence (DNA): TGTGCCTGGGGAGGGACTAGCGGGCCCGGGGAGCTGTTTTTT.